Sequencing of this T cell receptor (beta chain) was carried out in a study of radiation and T cells in renal cell carcinoma. Time point reported: blood 4 weeks post-SBRT, at nephrectomy. The sample's treatment: 15 Gy SBRT to primary tumor, nephrectomy 4 weeks later. Here immunoSEQ multiplex PCR was the method, and the copy in TCRdb shows in-frame clones only, minus some. The sample yields roughly 92,000 clones, approximately 80% seen once. The CDR3 loop spans 14 amino acids. V was trimmed by 4 bases and J by 5 bases, leaving 14 bases between them. The germline CDR1 and CDR2 sequences are SNHLY and FYNNEI.

This specimen consisted of blood, obtained from a patient whose treatment included radiotherapy and nephrectomy. The clonotype was recovered from a man aged 60 to 75 with renal cell carcinoma. The J gene is TRBJ2-5, the V gene TRBV2; D is perhaps TRBD2 (5 bases). In DNA, the CDR3 is TGTGCCAGCAGTGCAGTACTAGGAGTGGAGACCCAGTACTTC. Its protein product is CASSAVLGVETQYF.